These 32 T cell receptor beta chains were sequenced from one sample in a study of blood T cell repertoires in COVID-19. Sequencing used immunoSEQ multiplex PCR; TCRdb keeps in-frame clones, though not all of them. The profile covers about 250,000 clones, with approximately 88% appearing a single time and roughly 6.3% taken by the ten largest. The sequenced sample consisted of peripheral blood. Source of these receptors: a young woman with COVID-19, enrolled during active disease.

This clone turned up a few times. This chain uses TRBV28 with TRBJ1-1, with 9 bases aligning to TRBD1. V shed 3 bases and J 7 bases; nucleotides not matched to a gene: 6. The CDR3 runs 14 residues. From germline, CDR1 is MDHEN and CDR2 SYDVKM. The CDR3 region is CASSFTGGSDEAFF. CDR3 DNA: TGTGCCAGCAGTTTTACAGGGGGCTCTGATGAAGCTTTCTTT.

The chain employs TRBV18 and TRBJ2-1, with 9 bases that match TRBD1. The CDR3 runs 16 residues. Germline V gene sequence: CDR1 KGHSH, CDR2 LQKENI. V lost 5 bases and J lost 0; bases outside the gene matches: 5. The CDR3 region is CASSEQGAGSYNEQFF. As DNA, the CDR3 is TGTGCCAGCTCAGAACAGGGGGCCGGCTCCTACAATGAGCAGTTCTTC.

This rearrangement joins TRBV3-1 (or the pseudogene TRBV3-2) to TRBJ2-1; D unclear. CDR1 LGHDT and CDR2 YNNKEL come from the germline V gene (reference sequence). V dropped 0 bases and J dropped 2 bases, with 11 bases sitting between them. This CDR3 region has 16 residues. The CDR3 sequence is CASSQDRWLAYNEQFF. DNA for the CDR3: TGTGCCAGCAGCCAAGATCGGTGGCTAGCCTACAATGAGCAGTTCTTC.

This clone has a single count. This CDR3 reads CASNPEAVLTTDGYTF. CDR3 DNA: TGTGCCAGCAATCCAGAAGCGGTCCTTACAACCGATGGCTACACCTTC. The rearrangement joins TRBV2 to TRBJ1-2; D is uncertain. CDR1 is SNHLY, CDR2 FYNNEI, per germline. The CDR3 has 16 amino acids. V lost 7 bases and J lost 6, with 24 bases in between. Full variable domain (outside the CDR3, taken from reference TRBV2 and TRBJ1-2): EPEVTQTPSHQVTQMGQEVILRCVPISNHLYFYWYRQILGQKVEFLVSFYNNEISEKSEIFDDQFSVERPDGSNFTLKIRSTKLEDSAMYFCASNPEAVLTTDGYTFGSGTRLTVV.

The chain couples TRBV29-1 to TRBJ2-7, with a weak D call TRBD1 (7 bases). The V and J ends lost 6 bases and 0 bases respectively, with 18 bases between them. The CDR3 spans 15 residues. Germline V gene data show CDR1 as SQVTM and CDR2 as ANQGSEA. CDR3 protein: CSVGAGTASSYEQYF. The CDR3 DNA reads as TGCAGCGTGGGGGCGGGGACAGCTAGCTCCTACGAGCAGTACTTC.

This clone has just a few counts. Its ends do not fully match the called genes, so a read error is possible. This rearrangement joins TRBV7-7 to TRBJ2-5; 7 nucleotides line up with TRBD2. The germline V gene has CDR1 SSHAT and CDR2 FNYEAQ (reference sequence). The CDR3 extends over 15 amino acids. The CDR3 DNA reads as TGTGCTAGCAGCCCCATCTCGGGGGGCCAAGAGACCCAGTACTTC. Translated, it gives CASSPISGGQETQYF.

J is TRBJ2-3 and V is TRBV3-1 (or the pseudogene TRBV3-2); D uncertain. The CDR3 extends over 12 amino acids. The V gene lost 4 bases and the J gene lost 6 bases, with 8 bases spanning the gap. Germline V gene data show CDR1 as LGHDT and CDR2 as YNNKEL (reference sequence). In DNA, the CDR3 is TGTGCCAGCAGCCGGAGCGTGGATACGCAGTATTTT. This encodes CASSRSVDTQYF.

This chain uses TRBV9 with TRBJ1-2; D uncertain. The V and J ends lost 4 bases and 4 bases respectively, with 14 bases between them. CDR1 and CDR2 (germline): SGDLS, YYNGEE. The CDR3 loop spans 14 amino acids. The CDR3 DNA follows: TGTGCCAGCAGCCCCGGATCACAGATCTATGGCTACACCTTC. Protein sequence: CASSPGSQIYGYTF. Filled out from reference TRBV9 and TRBJ1-2, the complete variable domain reads DSGVTQTPKHLITATGQRVTLRCSPRSGDLSVYWYQQSLDQGLQFLIQYYNGEERAKGNILERFSAQQFPDLHSELNLSSLELGDSALYFCASSPGSQIYGYTFGSGTRLTVV.

This clone was counted once. The genes are TRBV5-1 and TRBJ1-3; maybe TRBD1 (6 bases). The CDR3 is 17 residues long. Trimming removed 3 bases from V and 0 bases from J, with 16 bases in between. Germline values: CDR1 SGHRS, CDR2 YFSETQ. CDR3 sequence reads: CASSWRPQGFSGNTIYF. In DNA, the CDR3 is TGCGCCAGCAGCTGGCGTCCACAGGGTTTCTCTGGAAACACCATATATTTT.

The CDR3 sequence is CASSISAVTNTEAFF. The CDR3 nucleotides read TGTGCCAGTAGTATCTCTGCAGTAACGAACACTGAAGCTTTCTTT. The genes are TRBV19 and TRBJ1-1; D unclear. This CDR3 has 15 amino acids. CDR1 and CDR2 from the germline V gene are LNHDA and SQIVND (reference sequence). Trimming pared 3 bases from V and 1 base from J, leaving 12 bases between.

The genes are TRBV27 and TRBJ1-6; a weak D match, TRBD1 (6 bases). Trimming shortened V by 4 bases and J by 9 bases, and 13 bases separated the two germline ends. The germline V gene has CDR1 MNHEY and CDR2 SMNVEV (reference sequence). The CDR3 covers 14 residues. The CDR3 region is CASSSTGFSSPLHF. CDR3 sequence (DNA): TGTGCCAGCAGTTCCACAGGGTTCAGTTCACCCCTCCACTTT.

The genes are TRBV11-2 and TRBJ2-7; D remains unclear. The CDR3 sequence is 12 residues long. Germline V gene sequence: CDR1 SGHAT, CDR2 FQNNGV. Between the trimmed V and J ends, which lost 4 bases and 3 bases, there was a span of 7 bases. The CDR3: CASSSSNYEQYF. CDR3 DNA sequence: TGTGCCAGCAGCTCCTCTAACTACGAGCAGTACTTC.

The CDR3 DNA follows: TGTGCCAGCAGCGCCCGGGGGGGCCTTAGAGAGCAGTTCTTC. Amino acids: CASSARGGLREQFF. V and J are TRBV7-2 and TRBJ2-1; TRBD2 matches at 8 bases. In germline, CDR1 is SGHTA, CDR2 FQGNSA. The V gene end was trimmed by 5 bases and the J gene end by 10 bases; junction bases not matched to a gene: 10. This CDR3 region has 14 residues.

The rearrangement links TRBV19 to TRBJ2-5; 13 bases line up with TRBD2. This CDR3 spans 19 amino acids. Germline V CDR1 and CDR2: LNHDA, SQIVND (reference sequence). With 3 bases clipped from V and 4 bases from J, the junction kept 14 bases outside the gene matches. CDR3 protein: CASSMGGFLLAGGTETQYF. The CDR3 nucleotides read TGTGCCAGTAGTATGGGGGGATTCCTACTAGCGGGAGGGACAGAGACCCAGTACTTC.

The chain is built from TRBV29-1 and TRBJ2-1; weak D call: TRBD2 (6 bases). There are 14 residues in the CDR3. The V gene's germline CDR1 is SQVTM and CDR2 ANQGSEA. V shed 7 bases and J shed 1 base, with 14 bases lying between them. The CDR3 nucleotides are TGCAGCGGATTTGGGACTGAATCCTACAATGAGCAGTTCTTC. It translates to CSGFGTESYNEQFF.

The chain employs TRBV4-3 and TRBJ2-2; D is unresolved. Germline V lookup: CDR1 LGHNA, CDR2 YSLEER. V was shortened by 0 bases and J by 7 bases, with 3 bases between the two germline ends. CDR3 length equals 12 residues. The CDR3 reads CASSQDNGELFF. CDR3 sequence (DNA): TGCGCCAGCAGCCAAGATAACGGGGAGCTGTTTTTT.

This clone was counted only a few times. The CDR3 DNA sequence: TGTGCCAGCAGCTTAATGGCCAGGGCCAACTATGGCTACACCTTC. This codes for CASSLMARANYGYTF. The chain links TRBV7-9 to TRBJ1-2; tentative D call: TRBD1 (5 bases). Trimming took off 2 bases at V and 2 bases at J, with 12 bases between the two ends. CDR3 size: 15 residues. In germline, CDR1 is SEHNR, CDR2 FQNEAQ (reference sequence).

The rearrangement links TRBV5-1 to TRBJ1-4; 7 bases line up with TRBD1. The ends lost 1 base at V and 6 bases at J; junction bases unmatched: 6. This CDR3 has 15 amino acids. Germline V gene data show CDR1 as SGHRS and CDR2 as YFSETQ. The CDR3 is CASSLNIGTDEKLFF. CDR3 DNA sequence: TGCGCCAGCAGCTTGAATATCGGGACAGATGAAAAACTGTTTTTT. Filled out from reference TRBV5-1 and TRBJ1-4, the complete variable domain reads KAGVTQTPRYLIKTRGQQVTLSCSPISGHRSVSWYQQTPGQGLQFLFEYFSETQRNKGNFPGRFSGRQFSNSRSEMNVSTLELGDSALYLCASSLNIGTDEKLFFGSGTQLSVL.

The genes are TRBV3-1 (or the pseudogene TRBV3-2) and TRBJ1-4, with unresolved D. Germline V gives CDR1 LGHDT, CDR2 YNNKEL (reference sequence). This CDR3 comprises 16 residues. V was pared by 2 bases and J by 2 bases, with 12 bases between. This CDR3 is CASSQLKSGTNEKLFF. CDR3 nucleotides: TGTGCCAGCAGCCAACTTAAGTCGGGTACTAATGAAAAACTGTTTTTT.

This clone appeared once. The chain uses TRBV18 and TRBJ2-3; TRBD1 matches at 9 bases. The CDR3 loop spans 14 amino acids. V gave up 5 bases and J gave up 6 bases; unmatched junction bases: 6. Per the germline V gene, CDR1 is KGHSH and CDR2 is LQKENI. The CDR3 spells CASSATGGIDTQYF. For the CDR3, the DNA is TGTGCCAGCTCAGCGACAGGGGGGATTGATACGCAGTATTTT.

The V call is TRBV2, the J call TRBJ2-7, with 12 bases lining up with TRBD2. The germline V gene encodes CDR1 SNHLY and CDR2 FYNNEI. The CDR3 loop spans 17 amino acids. CDR3 residues: CASREGLAGSIGDEQYV. CDR3 bases: TGTGCCAGCAGGGAAGGACTAGCGGGGTCTATTGGGGACGAGCAGTACGTC.

The gene calls are TRBV6-6 and TRBJ2-1; 8 nucleotides match TRBD1. CDR1 MNHNY and CDR2 SVGAGI come from the germline V gene (reference sequence). The CDR3 spans 14 residues. V shed 2 bases, J shed 9 bases, and the junction held 6 bases outside the gene matches. This chain's CDR3 is CASSYDQGAVEQFF. CDR3 nucleotides: TGTGCCAGCAGTTACGATCAGGGGGCCGTTGAGCAGTTCTTC.

V is TRBV7-2 and J is TRBJ2-1; perhaps TRBD1 as D (5 bases). This CDR3 region has 13 residues. Germline lookup yields CDR1 SGHTA and CDR2 FQGNSA. Trimming removed 5 bases from V and 5 bases from J, with 10 bases in between. Here the CDR3 reads CASSGDRDNEQFF. The CDR3 nucleotides are TGTGCCAGCAGCGGTGACAGAGACAATGAGCAGTTCTTC.

The chain combines TRBV29-1 with TRBJ1-4; D is possibly TRBD1 (5 bases). Germline CDR1 SQVTM, CDR2 ANQGSEA. The CDR3 is 13 amino acids. Trimming removed 5 bases at V and 3 bases at J, with 10 bases between. The CDR3 DNA sequence: TGCAGCGTTAAGGGGAGGGCTAATGAAAAACTGTTTTTT. This sequence encodes CSVKGRANEKLFF.

The chain is built from TRBV18 and TRBJ1-1, with 8 bases identical to TRBD1. This CDR3 spans 14 amino acids. Losses at the gene ends were 6 bases for V and 1 base for J; bases not matched to a gene: 4. Germline assignment: CDR1 KGHSH and CDR2 LQKENI. The CDR3 DNA sequence: TGTGCCAGCTCCGTCGGACAGGGGAACACTGAAGCTTTCTTT. Translation: CASSVGQGNTEAFF.

The J gene is TRBJ2-1, the V gene TRBV6-5, with D perhaps TRBD2 (7 bases). Trimming took off 11 bases at V and 4 bases at J, with 9 bases between the two ends. The CDR3 spans 11 residues. Germline CDR1 and CDR2: MNHEY and SVGAGI. The CDR3 protein is CAGGAYNEQFF. The CDR3 coding sequence is TGTGCCGGGGGGGCGTACAATGAGCAGTTCTTC.

This chain joins TRBV6-5 and TRBJ2-1, with 11 bases aligning to TRBD1. Germline V gene lookup returns CDR1 MNHEY and CDR2 SVGAGI. The J segment lost 10 bases and the V segment lost 8 bases, leaving 7 bases of the junction unmatched. There are 13 residues in the CDR3. CDR3 DNA sequence: TGTGCCAGCGGACGGACAGGGGGCAACGAGCAGTTCTTC. Translated, it gives CASGRTGGNEQFF.

The rearrangement uses TRBV3-1 (or the pseudogene TRBV3-2) and TRBJ2-2; D is unresolved. The CDR3 runs 15 residues. V lost 6 bases, J lost 2 bases, and 13 bases lay in between. Germline V gene lookup returns CDR1 LGHDT and CDR2 YNNKEL (reference sequence). DNA for the CDR3: TGTGCCAGCAGTTCTCCGCCTAGTAACACCGGGGAGCTGTTTTTT. Amino acids: CASSSPPSNTGELFF.

The rearrangement uses TRBV25-1 and TRBJ1-1; weak D call: TRBD1 (6 bases). The V end was cut by 4 bases, the J end by 5 bases, with 17 bases between. The CDR3 consists of 15 residues. Germline V gene lookup returns CDR1 MGHDK and CDR2 SYGVNS. In nucleotides, the CDR3 is TGTGCCAGCAGTGCTCCATGGGGGGGCAGAACTGAAGCTTTCTTT. This translates into CASSAPWGGRTEAFF.

The CDR3 sequence: CSVEVGQGISEAFF. The CDR3, as DNA: TGCAGCGTTGAAGTTGGACAGGGGATATCTGAAGCTTTCTTT. V is TRBV29-1 and J is TRBJ1-1; 9 bases map to TRBD1. CDR1 is SQVTM, CDR2 ANQGSEA, per germline. J gave up 6 bases and V 1 base, and 6 bases lay outside the gene matches. This CDR3 is built from 14 residues.

V and J are TRBV12-3 or TRBV12-4 and TRBJ2-5; TRBD1 matches at 7 bases. V lost 5 bases and J lost 5; bases outside the gene matches: 2. CDR3 size: 12 residues. The CDR3 nucleotides read TGTGCCAGCAGTGCGACAGGGGAGACCCAGTACTTC. It is translated as CASSATGETQYF.

This clone was picked up one time. V is TRBV24-1 and J is TRBJ1-1; 7 bases fit TRBD1. CDR1 is KGHDR and CDR2 is SFDVKD in the germline V gene. The CDR3 is 14 residues long. The V gene end was trimmed by 4 bases and the J gene end by 3 bases; junction bases not matched to a gene: 4. CDR3 region: CATSERDSDTEAFF. The CDR3, as DNA: TGTGCCACCAGTGAGAGGGACAGTGACACTGAAGCTTTCTTT.